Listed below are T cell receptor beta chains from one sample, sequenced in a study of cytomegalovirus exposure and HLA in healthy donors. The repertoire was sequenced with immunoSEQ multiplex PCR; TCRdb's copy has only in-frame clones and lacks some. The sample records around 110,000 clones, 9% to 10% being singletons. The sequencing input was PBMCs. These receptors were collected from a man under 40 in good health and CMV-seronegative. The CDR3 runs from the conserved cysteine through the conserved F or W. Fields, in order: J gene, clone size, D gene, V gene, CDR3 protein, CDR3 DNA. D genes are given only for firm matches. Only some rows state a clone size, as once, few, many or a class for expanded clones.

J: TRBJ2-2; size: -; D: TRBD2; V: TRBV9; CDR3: CASSVALAGEHGELFF; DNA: TGTGCCAGCAGCGTAGCTCTAGCGGGAGAACACGGGGAGCTGTTTTTT
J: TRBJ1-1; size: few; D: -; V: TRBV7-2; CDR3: CASSLAPGAGTEAFF; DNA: TGTGCCAGCAGCTTAGCCCCAGGGGCGGGCACTGAAGCTTTCTTT
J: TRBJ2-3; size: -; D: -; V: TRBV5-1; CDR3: CASSSKPAGDTQYF; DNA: TGCGCCAGCAGCTCGAAACCCGCGGGGGATACGCAGTATTTT
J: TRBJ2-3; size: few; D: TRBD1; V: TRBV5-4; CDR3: CASTGGVTDTQYF; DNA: TGTGCCAGCACAGGGGGCGTCACAGATACGCAGTATTTT
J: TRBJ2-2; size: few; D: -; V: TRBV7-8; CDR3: CASSFTGSSTGELFF; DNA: TGTGCCAGCAGCTTTACAGGGAGCAGCACCGGGGAGCTGTTTTTT
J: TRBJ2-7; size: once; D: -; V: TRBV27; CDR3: CASSLATTGRGEQYF; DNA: TGTGCCAGCAGTTTGGCAACAACAGGGAGAGGCGAGCAGTACTTC
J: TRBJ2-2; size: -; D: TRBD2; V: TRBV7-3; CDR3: CASSWGGMNAGELFF; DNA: TGTGCCAGCAGCTGGGGGGGTATGAACGCCGGGGAGCTGTTTTTT
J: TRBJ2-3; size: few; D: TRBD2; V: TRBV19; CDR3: CASSIYGPSGTPGTDTQYF; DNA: TGTGCCAGTAGTATTTACGGGCCTAGCGGGACCCCAGGCACAGATACGCAGTATTTT
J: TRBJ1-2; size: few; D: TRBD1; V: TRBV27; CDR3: CASSYRQGGYGYTF; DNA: TGTGCCAGCAGTTACCGACAGGGTGGATATGGCTACACCTTC
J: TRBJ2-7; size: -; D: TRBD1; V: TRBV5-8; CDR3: CASSRATSGGSYEQYF; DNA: TGTGCCAGCAGCCGGGCTACTTCAGGGGGCTCCTACGAGCAGTACTTC
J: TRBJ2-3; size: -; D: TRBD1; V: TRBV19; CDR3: CASSYRGPSTDTQYF; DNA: TGTGCCAGTAGTTACAGGGGGCCCAGCACAGATACGCAGTATTTT
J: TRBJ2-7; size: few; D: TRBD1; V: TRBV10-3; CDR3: CATSGQVSYEQYF; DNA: TGTGCCACCTCCGGACAGGTCTCCTACGAGCAGTACTTC
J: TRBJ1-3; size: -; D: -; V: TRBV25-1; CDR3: CASTEEGRGNTIYF; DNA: TGTGCCAGCACCGAAGAAGGGAGGGGAAACACCATATATTTT
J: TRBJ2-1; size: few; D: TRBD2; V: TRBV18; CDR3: CASSTTSGSNNEQFF; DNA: TGTGCCAGCTCAACGACTAGCGGGAGTAACAATGAGCAGTTCTTC
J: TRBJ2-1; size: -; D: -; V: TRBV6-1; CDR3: CASIWAGAFF; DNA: TGTGCCAGCATCTGGGCGGGGGCCTTCTTC
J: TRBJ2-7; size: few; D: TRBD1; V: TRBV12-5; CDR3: CASGTGGAYEQYF; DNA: TGTGCTAGTGGTACAGGGGGCGCCTACGAGCAGTACTTC
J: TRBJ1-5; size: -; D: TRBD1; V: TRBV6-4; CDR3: CASSGLRRDRRPDSNQPQHF; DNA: TGTGCCAGCAGTGGCTTACGACGGGACAGGAGGCCCGATAGCAATCAGCCCCAGCATTTT
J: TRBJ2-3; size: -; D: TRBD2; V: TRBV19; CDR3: CASSMGSSGTVRTDTQYF; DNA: TGTGCCAGTAGTATGGGTTCTAGCGGGACTGTACGCACAGATACGCAGTATTTT
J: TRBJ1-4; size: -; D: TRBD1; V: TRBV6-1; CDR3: CASSPGQASNEKLFF; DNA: TGTGCCAGCAGCCCCGGACAGGCCTCTAATGAAAAACTGTTTTTT
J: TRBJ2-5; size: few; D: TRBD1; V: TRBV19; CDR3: CASSRGTGTGLKTQYF; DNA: TGTGCCAGTAGTAGGGGGACCGGGACAGGGCTGAAGACCCAGTACTTC
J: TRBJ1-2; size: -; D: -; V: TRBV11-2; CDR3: CASSLRDSLLENYGYTF; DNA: TGTGCCAGCAGCTTACGCGACAGTCTTCTCGAAAACTATGGCTACACCTTC
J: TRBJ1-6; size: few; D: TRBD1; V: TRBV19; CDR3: CASMGQGDSPLHF; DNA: TGTGCCAGTATGGGACAGGGGGATTCACCCCTCCACTTT
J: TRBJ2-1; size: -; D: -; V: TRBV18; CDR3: CASHRQVTNNEQFF; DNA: TGTGCCAGCCACCGACAGGTGACCAACAATGAGCAGTTCTTC
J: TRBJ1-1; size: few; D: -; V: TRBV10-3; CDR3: CAISESRGIETEAFF; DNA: TGTGCCATCAGTGAGTCCCGAGGAATTGAAACTGAAGCTTTCTTT
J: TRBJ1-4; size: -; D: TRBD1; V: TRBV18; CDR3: CASSPGQGQEKLFF; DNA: TGTGCCAGCTCACCGGGACAGGGGCAGGAAAAACTGTTTTTT
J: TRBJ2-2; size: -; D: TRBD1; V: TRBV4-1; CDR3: CASSQGGQGRTGELLF; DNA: TGCGCCAGCAGCCAAGGGGGACAGGGGCGCACCGGGGAGCTGCTTTTT
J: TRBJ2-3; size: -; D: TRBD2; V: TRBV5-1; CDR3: CASSTGTSGSSGARGYF; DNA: TGCGCCAGCAGTACCGGGACTAGCGGGAGTTCCGGGGCGCGGGGGTATTTT
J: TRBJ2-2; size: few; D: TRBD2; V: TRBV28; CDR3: CASSFAGGGELFF; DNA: TGTGCCAGCAGTTTCGCGGGAGGCGGGGAGCTGTTTTTT
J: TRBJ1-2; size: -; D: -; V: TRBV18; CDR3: CASSPMAMEGYTF; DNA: TGTGCCAGCTCACCAATGGCAATGGAGGGCTACACCTTC
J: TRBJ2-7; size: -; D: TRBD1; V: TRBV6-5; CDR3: CASSFNRGIVEQYF; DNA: TGTGCCAGCAGTTTTAACAGGGGGATTGTTGAGCAGTACTTC
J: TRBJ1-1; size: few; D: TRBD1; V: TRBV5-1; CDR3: CASSSGQSNTEAFF; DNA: TGCGCCAGCAGCTCGGGACAGTCGAACACTGAAGCTTTCTTT
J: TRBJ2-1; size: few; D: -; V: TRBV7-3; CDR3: CASSLGRGPYNEQFF; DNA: TGTGCCAGCAGCTTAGGCAGGGGACCCTACAATGAGCAGTTCTTC
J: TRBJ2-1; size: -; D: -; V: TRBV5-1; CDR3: CASSLGTNQGNEQFF; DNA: TGCGCCAGCAGCCTAGGGACAAATCAGGGGAATGAGCAGTTCTTC
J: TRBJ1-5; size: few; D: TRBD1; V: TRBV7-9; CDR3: CASSQQGPDDPQHF; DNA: TGTGCCAGCAGCCAACAGGGGCCCGACGATCCCCAGCATTTT
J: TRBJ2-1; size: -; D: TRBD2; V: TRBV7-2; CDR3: CASSFGPSGGLNEQFF; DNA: TGTGCCAGCAGCTTCGGCCCGAGCGGGGGGTTGAATGAGCAGTTCTTC
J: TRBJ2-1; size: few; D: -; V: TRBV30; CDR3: CAWSVPDNDYNEQFF; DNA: TGTGCCTGGAGTGTACCAGACAACGACTACAATGAGCAGTTCTTC
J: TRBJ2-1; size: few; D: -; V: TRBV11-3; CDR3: CASSQDRYNEQFF; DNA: TGTGCCAGCAGCCAGGACAGATACAATGAGCAGTTCTTC